What follows is one TCR beta chain and its context. Its antigen is still unknown. This record comes from a study of shared clonotypes between healthy human individuals. Study-level findings and limits: Only a few donors were included, so the genetic and exposure-history diversity represented was limited.

CD45RO-negative, CCR7-positively selected cells formed the naive CD8 fraction, excluding terminally differentiated effector memory CD45RA+ cells. Donors, without exception, were Caucasian adults residing in Nashville, Tennessee. There are 16 residues in the CDR3. The V end lost 0 bases, the J end lost 2 bases, and 11 bases lay between the germline ends. Germline V lookup: CDR1 SGHAT, CDR2 FQNNGV. TCRdb keeps only in-frame clones here, not all; method: immunoSEQ multiplex PCR. The sample yields 1.5 million to 2.5 million clones, approximately 94% seen once. Specimen: naive CD8+ T cells sorted from blood. This TCR came from a man between 18 and 35 years old in good health. The rearrangement uses TRBV11-2 and TRBJ2-1; perhaps TRBD2 as D (6 bases). CDR3: CASSLEGGAAYNEQFF. The CDR3 DNA reads TGTGCCAGCAGCTTAGAGGGCGGGGCAGCCTACAATGAGCAGTTCTTC.